This T cell receptor beta chain emerged from a study of blood T cell repertoires in COVID-19. Study context: The samples span acute and convalescent COVID-19 from the United States, Italy and Spain. The cDNA or gDNA used as material had been derived from T cells, B-cell-depleted T cells, or PBMCs.

Per the authors' pipeline: The authors estimated nucleated cell counts from reference gene primer amplification. Profiling relied on immunoSEQ multiplex PCR, and the TCRdb table lists in-frame clones only, not all of them. That table supplies the V and J calls and clone size; D and trimming were determined from the DNA. Here the sample spans about 50,000 clones, roughly 90% being singletons. Germline values: CDR1 SGHRS, CDR2 YFSETQ. The J segment lost 3 bases and the V segment lost 0 bases, leaving 10 bases of the junction unmatched. This CDR3 contains 18 residues. J is TRBJ1-2 and V is TRBV5-1, with 11 nucleotides matching TRBD1. Sequenced sample: peripheral blood. The receptor was derived from a woman older than 75 with acute or convalescent COVID-19. CDR3 sequence (DNA): TGCGCCAGCAGCTTGGGGTTCGGACAGGGGGCTCCAGACTATGGCTACACCTTC. Translated, it gives CASSLGFGQGAPDYGYTF.